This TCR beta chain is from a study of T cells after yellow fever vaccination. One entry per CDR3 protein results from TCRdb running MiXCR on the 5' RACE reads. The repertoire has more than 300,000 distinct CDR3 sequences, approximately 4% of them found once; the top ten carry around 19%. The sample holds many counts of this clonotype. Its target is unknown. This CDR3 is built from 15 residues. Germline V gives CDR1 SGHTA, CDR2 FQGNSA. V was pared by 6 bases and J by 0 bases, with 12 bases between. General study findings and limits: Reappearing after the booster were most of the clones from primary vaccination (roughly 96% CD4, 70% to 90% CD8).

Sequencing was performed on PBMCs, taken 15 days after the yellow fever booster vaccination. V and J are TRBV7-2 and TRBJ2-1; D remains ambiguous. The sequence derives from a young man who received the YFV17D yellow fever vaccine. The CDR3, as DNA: TGTGCCAGCAGTTCCCGGCCAAGCTCCTACAATGAGCAGTTCTTC. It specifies CASSSRPSSYNEQFF.